One and the same sample provided the 8 T cell receptor beta chains below, sequenced in a study of OX40 agonist ivuxolimab in advanced cancers. The repertoire was sequenced with immunoSEQ multiplex PCR; TCRdb's copy has only in-frame clones and lacks some. The sample carries around 77,000 clones, approximately 92% recorded once. The source was CD4+ or CD8+ T cells sorted from blood, collected in a trial of the OX40 agonist ivuxolimab. These receptors all come from an adult with an advanced solid tumor such as melanoma, head and neck, liver or kidney cancer.

The J gene is TRBJ2-6, the V gene TRBV2; D call uncertain. The CDR3 loop spans 16 amino acids. The V gene lost 7 bases and the J gene lost 4 bases, with 17 bases spanning the gap. Germline assignment: CDR1 SNHLY and CDR2 FYNNEI. In DNA form, the CDR3 reads TGTGCCAGCACCCGCGGACGGATTCTCGGGGCCAACGTCCTGACTTTC. The encoded protein is CASTRGRILGANVLTF. The complete variable domain, with remaining parts taken from reference TRBV2 and TRBJ2-6, reads EPEVTQTPSHQVTQMGQEVILRCVPISNHLYFYWYRQILGQKVEFLVSFYNNEISEKSEIFDDQFSVERPDGSNFTLKIRSTKLEDSAMYFCASTRGRILGANVLTFGAGSRLTVL.

The chain uses TRBV19 and TRBJ2-2; possible D gene TRBD2, 5 bases. V lost 3 bases to trimming and J lost 1 base, with 6 bases between them. Germline lookup yields CDR1 LNHDA and CDR2 SQIVND (reference sequence). The CDR3 has 14 amino acids. The chain's CDR3 is CASSIEGNTGELFF. The CDR3 DNA sequence: TGTGCCAGTAGTATCGAGGGGAACACCGGGGAGCTGTTTTTT.

The chain uses TRBV5-5 and TRBJ2-5; a weak D match, TRBD1 (5 bases). Per the germline V gene, CDR1 is SGHKS and CDR2 is YYEKEE (reference sequence). The CDR3 consists of 15 residues. V was trimmed by 4 bases and J by 1 base, leaving 14 bases between them. CDR3 sequence reads: CASSNYRSRQETQYF. In DNA form, the CDR3 reads TGTGCCAGCAGCAATTACAGGTCCCGCCAAGAGACCCAGTACTTC.

This rearrangement joins TRBV18 to TRBJ1-1; possibly TRBD1 for D (6 bases). The length of the CDR3 is 15 residues. Germline values: CDR1 KGHSH, CDR2 LQKENI. V lost 0 bases to trimming and J lost 4 bases, with 12 bases between them. CDR3 coding DNA: TGTGCCAGCTCACCACCGGGAACAGGGAGCACTGAAGCTTTCTTT. It encodes CASSPPGTGSTEAFF.

The chain links TRBV30 to TRBJ1-1; tentative D call: TRBD1 (5 bases). The V gene's germline CDR1 is GTSNPN and CDR2 SVGIG (reference sequence). The ends were cut back, 5 bases at V and 6 bases at J, with 19 bases in the middle. The CDR3 runs 14 residues. The CDR3, as DNA: TGTGCCTGGCGCCCCCTTAGGGGTGCGGCTGAAGCTTTCTTT. This encodes CAWRPLRGAAEAFF.

The V and J genes are TRBV5-4 and TRBJ1-2, with D possibly TRBD1 on 6 matching bases. Germline CDR1 is SGHNT and CDR2 is YYREEE (reference sequence). The CDR3 spans 13 residues. Trimming pared 0 bases from V and 4 bases from J, leaving 7 bases between. CDR3 region: CASSLEQGYGYTF. The CDR3 DNA reads TGTGCCAGCAGCTTGGAACAGGGCTATGGCTACACCTTC.

For the CDR3, the DNA is TGTGCCAGCTCACCACGCGGGGGCTTGAACACTGAAGCTTTCTTT. Amino acids: CASSPRGGLNTEAFF. The chain is built from TRBV18 and TRBJ1-1, with a possible D match to TRBD1 (6 bases). With 1 base removed from V and 0 bases from J, the gap between germline ends came to 9 bases. The germline CDR1 and CDR2 sequences are KGHSH and LQKENI. The CDR3 extends over 15 amino acids.

This rearrangement joins TRBV6-1 to TRBJ2-7; TRBD2 is a possible D gene (7 bases). In germline, CDR1 is MNHNS, CDR2 SASEGT. There are 15 residues in the CDR3. Trimming shortened V by 3 bases and J by 3 bases, and 15 bases separated the two germline ends. The DNA of the CDR3 is TGTGCCAGCAGTGATGGGGGGGCGTCGCGCTACGAGCAGTACTTC. Its translation: CASSDGGASRYEQYF.